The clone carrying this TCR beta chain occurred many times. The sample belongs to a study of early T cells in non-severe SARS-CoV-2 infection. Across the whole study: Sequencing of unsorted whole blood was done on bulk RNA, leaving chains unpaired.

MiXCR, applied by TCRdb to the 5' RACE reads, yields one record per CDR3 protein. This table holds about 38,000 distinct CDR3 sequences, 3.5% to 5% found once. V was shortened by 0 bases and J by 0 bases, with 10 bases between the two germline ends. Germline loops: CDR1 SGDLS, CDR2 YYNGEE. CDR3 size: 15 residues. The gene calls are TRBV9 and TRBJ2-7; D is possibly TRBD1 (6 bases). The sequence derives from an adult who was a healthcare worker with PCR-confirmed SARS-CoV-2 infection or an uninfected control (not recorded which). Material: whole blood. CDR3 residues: CASSVATGSSYEQYF. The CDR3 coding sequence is TGTGCCAGCAGCGTAGCAACAGGGTCCTCCTACGAGCAGTACTTC.